These T cell receptor beta chains were read from a single sample in a study of molecular identifiers for immune sequencing clone quantification. TCRdb redid the calling of the PCR reads with MiXCR, one entry per CDR3 protein. The data contain some 580,000 distinct CDR3 sequences, about 25% of them singletons. Sequencing was carried out using naive CD8+ T cells from blood, with Jurkat cell RNA spiked in. These receptors all come from a human donor in good health. Some libraries in this study had Jurkat cell RNA spiked in. The CDR3 runs from the conserved cysteine through the conserved F or W. The D gene is left open where the match is weak. Not every row has a clone size; where given, it reads once, few, many or a size class.

V,J,D,length,size,DNA,CDR3
TRBV27,TRBJ2-7,NA,13,NA,TGTGCCAGCAGCCCGACAGCTATCTACGCGCCGTACTTC,CASSPTAIYAPYF
TRBV6-2/TRBV6-3,TRBJ2-3,NA,16,NA,TGTGCCAGCAGTCACCCCTTGGCGGGAAACACAGAAACGCAGTATTTT,CASSHPLAGNTETQYF
TRBV6-6,TRBJ2-7,NA,15,few,TGTGCCAGCAGTTCCAAAAGGGCAGGGCTCCTCGAGCAGTACTTC,CASSSKRAGLLEQYF
TRBV28,TRBJ2-3,NA,13,many,TGTGCCAGCAGTTTAAGGGTACTTGATACGCAGTATTTT,CASSLRVLDTQYF
TRBV11-2,TRBJ2-7,NA,13,NA,TGTGCCAGCAGCTCGCCGAACAGCTACGAGCAGTACTTC,CASSSPNSYEQYF
TRBV27,TRBJ2-3,NA,19,once,TGTGCCAGCACCCCACTTTCGAGCGTGGTGGCTGGAGGCACAGATACGCAGTATTTT,CASTPLSSVVAGGTDTQYF
TRBV30,TRBJ1-6,TRBD1,17,few,TGTGCCTGGAGTCGAACCCCCCGGGACAGAATTAATTCACCCCTCCACTTT,CAWSRTPRDRINSPLHF
TRBV7-9,TRBJ1-6,TRBD1,14,NA,TGTGCCAGCAGCTTCGGACAGGGCTACTCACCCCTCCACTTT,CASSFGQGYSPLHF
TRBV29-1,TRBJ2-5,NA,13,many,TGCAGCCACGACAAAGAAAATCAAGAGACCCAGTACTTC,CSHDKENQETQYF
TRBV11-2,TRBJ2-3,TRBD2,17,few,TGTGCCAGCAGCCTATTAATGGGACTAGCGGGTACAGATACGCAGTATTTT,CASSLLMGLAGTDTQYF
TRBV3-1,TRBJ2-1,TRBD2,16,NA,TGTGCCAGCAGCCAAGATGGCGGGAGGGGCAACAATGCGCCGTTCTTC,CASSQDGGRGNNAPFF
TRBV7-2,TRBJ2-1,TRBD2,15,NA,TGTGCCAGCAGCATACCGGGACTAGCGGATAATGAGCAGTTCTTC,CASSIPGLADNEQFF
TRBV7-9,TRBJ2-3,TRBD1,16,few,TGTGCCAGCAGCACTCGCGGGACAGGGGGCACAGATACGCAGTATTTT,CASSTRGTGGTDTQYF
TRBV4-3,TRBJ2-6,NA,14,many,TGCGCCAGCAGCCAACGGTCGGGGGCCAACGTCCTGACTTTC,CASSQRSGANVLTF
TRBV7-9,TRBJ1-1,TRBD1,14,many,TGTGCCAGCAGCGCCGCAGGGGGCCCTCTTGAAGCTTTCTTT,CASSAAGGPLEAFF
TRBV3-1,TRBJ2-4,TRBD1,14,once,TGTGCCAGCAGCCTGACCGGGACAGAAAACACTCAGTACTTC,CASSLTGTENTQYF
TRBV20-1,TRBJ2-7,TRBD1,20,NA,TGCAGTGCTAGACGGGGCCCCGGGACAGGGGACGAATTCCCCCTATACGAGCAGTACTTC,CSARRGPGTGDEFPLYEQYF
TRBV11-2,TRBJ2-7,NA,12,many,TGTGCCAGCAGCCAAACAGGGAACGAGCAGTACTTC,CASSQTGNEQYF
TRBV6-2/TRBV6-3,TRBJ2-1,NA,14,many,TGTGCCAGCAGTTTGTGGACGGACTACAATGAGCAGTTCTTC,CASSLWTDYNEQFF
TRBV7-9,TRBJ2-7,NA,15,few,TGTGCCAGCAGCCAGGCCCAGGCACTCTCCTACGAGCAGTACTTC,CASSQAQALSYEQYF
TRBV6-5,TRBJ1-1,NA,13,NA,TGTGCCAGCAGACAGGCCCGGGTAACTGAAGCTTTCTTT,CASRQARVTEAFF
TRBV16,TRBJ1-1,NA,15,many,TGTGCCAGCAGCCAGTCCGTAGGCAGGAACACTGAAGCTTTCTTT,CASSQSVGRNTEAFF
TRBV6-5,TRBJ2-5,NA,15,many,TGTGCCAGCCAACTATTTCTTAACTACCAAGAGACCCAGTACTTC,CASQLFLNYQETQYF
TRBV12-3/TRBV12-4,TRBJ2-7,TRBD2,16,many,TGTGCCAGCAGTCCGCAGACTAGCATCGTTCTGGACGAGCAGTACTTC,CASSPQTSIVLDEQYF
TRBV19,TRBJ2-2,NA,14,NA,TGTGCCAGTACCCCGCGACAGATTACCGGGGAGCTGTTTTTT,CASTPRQITGELFF
TRBV7-2,TRBJ2-7,TRBD2,16,few,TGTGCCAGCAGATTAGTTGGCGGGGGGGCTAGCTACGAGCAGTACTTC,CASRLVGGGASYEQYF
TRBV3-1,TRBJ2-2,TRBD2,17,many,TGTGCCAGCAGCCAAGAGGGACTAGCGTCGAACACCGGGGAGCTGTTTTTT,CASSQEGLASNTGELFF
TRBV27,TRBJ2-7,TRBD2,14,NA,TGTGCCAGCAGTTCGCGGGAGCAGGTTTACGAGCAGTACTTC,CASSSREQVYEQYF
TRBV11-2,TRBJ2-3,TRBD2,19,NA,TGTGCCAGCAGCTTAGCCGGACTAGCGGGGGTTAGGGCGGGAGATACGCAGTATTTT,CASSLAGLAGVRAGDTQYF
TRBV12-3/TRBV12-4,TRBJ2-5,NA,14,many,TGTGCCAGCAGTTTAGAATTCAGCAGAGAGACCCAGTACTTC,CASSLEFSRETQYF
TRBV19,TRBJ2-6,NA,17,few,TGTGCCAGTAGTACCCCGGGGCCAGGGGCCGGGGCCAACGTCCTGACTTTC,CASSTPGPGAGANVLTF
TRBV5-1,TRBJ2-1,NA,12,NA,TGCGCCAGCAGCTGTTCGGACAATGAGCAGATCTTC,CASSCSDNEQIF
TRBV6-2/TRBV6-3,TRBJ2-5,TRBD2,14,many,TGTGCCAGCACCAGGACTAGCCGGCAAGAGACCCAGTACTTC,CASTRTSRQETQYF
TRBV6-5,TRBJ1-2,TRBD1,14,few,TGTGCCAGCAGTCCCTGGACAGGAGACTATGGCTACACCTTC,CASSPWTGDYGYTF
TRBV4-2,TRBJ2-7,NA,16,many,TGTGCCAGCAGCCAAGATCTCCGAGAGGGACGGGACGAGCAGTACTTC,CASSQDLREGRDEQYF
TRBV4-2,TRBJ2-3,NA,14,few,TGTGCCAGCAGCCAGTTCGTGGGCCCAGATACGCAGTATTTT,CASSQFVGPDTQYF
TRBV11-2,TRBJ2-5,TRBD1,14,NA,TGTGCCAGCAGCCGAGGGACAGAGCATGAGACCCAGTACTTC,CASSRGTEHETQYF